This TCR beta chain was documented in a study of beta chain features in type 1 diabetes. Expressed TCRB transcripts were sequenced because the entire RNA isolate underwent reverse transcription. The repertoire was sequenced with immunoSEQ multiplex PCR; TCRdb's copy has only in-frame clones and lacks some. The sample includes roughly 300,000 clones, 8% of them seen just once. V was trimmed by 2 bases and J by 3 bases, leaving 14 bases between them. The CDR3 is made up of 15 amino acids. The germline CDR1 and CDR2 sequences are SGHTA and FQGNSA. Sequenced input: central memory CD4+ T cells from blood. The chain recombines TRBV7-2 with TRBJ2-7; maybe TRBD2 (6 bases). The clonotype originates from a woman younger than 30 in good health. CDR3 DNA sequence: TGTGCCAGCAGCTTATCCCCTAGCGCGGGCTACGAGCAGTACTTC. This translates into CASSLSPSAGYEQYF.